This TCR beta chain came from a study of T cell repertoires in cytomegalovirus infection. Using its own MiXCR run on the reads, TCRdb lists one record per CDR3 protein. Of about 890,000 distinct CDR3 sequences in the sample, around 32% were seen once. With regard to this clonotype: Its antigen is undetermined.

The source material was cultured CD8+ T cells from PBMCs, sampled from culture after CMV antigen stimulation. This TCR derives from a human donor in good health (CMV status not recorded). Some clones in this sample may be carry-over from other donors' samples.

DNA of the CDR3: TGCAGTGCCAGCCCACCGGACAGTAGCAATCAGCCCCAGCATTTT. This codes for CSASPPDSSNQPQHF. This chain joins TRBV20-1 and TRBJ1-5; D perhaps matches TRBD1 (6 bases). The V gene lost 6 bases and the J gene lost 0 bases, with 15 bases spanning the gap. The CDR3 extends over 15 amino acids. Germline V lookup: CDR1 DFQATT, CDR2 SNEGSKA (reference sequence).